These T cell receptor beta chains were read from a single sample in a study of spatial heterogeneity in lung cancer. TCRdb passed the 5' RACE reads through MiXCR, listing each CDR3 protein once. Here the sample spans about 17,000 distinct CDR3 sequences, about a fifth being singletons. The specimen was PBMCs, collected at surgery. The receptors stem from a female donor with early-stage non-small cell lung cancer. Both conserved end residues are part of each CDR3. Fields, in order: clone size, D gene, V gene, J gene, CDR3 DNA, CDR3 protein. The D gene is left open where the match is weak. Clone size is not always given. Where it is, it says once, few, many or a class for expanded clones.

many	-	TRBV5-1	TRBJ1-1	TGCGCCAGCAGCCGGCTCCGAAGCACTGAAGCTCTCTTT	CASSRLRSTEALF
many	TRBD2	TRBV27	TRBJ2-5	TGTGCCAGCAGCACCCTCGGTAGCGGGAGGCAAAGGGAGACCCAGTACTTC	CASSTLGSGRQRETQYF
many	TRBD1	TRBV12-3/TRBV12-4	TRBJ2-7	TGTGCCAGCAGTTCCGGGACAGGGAAGCCCTACGAGCAGTACTTC	CASSSGTGKPYEQYF
medium-sized	TRBD2	TRBV10-3	TRBJ2-1	TGTGCCATCATGCCTAGCGGCGACAATGAGCAGTTCTTC	CAIMPSGDNEQFF
-	TRBD1	TRBV18	TRBJ2-1	TGTGCCAGCTCATCACAGGGGGTCAATGAGCAGTTCTTC	CASSSQGVNEQFF
medium-sized	-	TRBV12-3/TRBV12-4	TRBJ2-3	TGTGCCAGCAGCTTGGGGGGGCCAGATACGCAGTATTTT	CASSLGGPDTQYF
-	-	TRBV27	TRBJ2-1	TGTGCCAGCAGTTTACCCGGAAATGAGCAGTTCTTC	CASSLPGNEQFF
medium-sized	-	TRBV20-1	TRBJ2-7	TGCAGTGCTAGAGTGCAGGGGGGATTGACGGCTTACGAGCAGTACTTC	CSARVQGGLTAYEQYF
many	-	TRBV19	TRBJ1-5	TGTGCCAGTAGGTTGGGTAGCAATCAGCCCCAGCATTTT	CASRLGSNQPQHF
many	-	TRBV9	TRBJ2-5	TGTGCCAGCAGCGTATGGGAATCGGAGACCCAGTACTTC	CASSVWESETQYF
many	TRBD2	TRBV14	TRBJ2-7	TGTGCCAGCAGCGATATAGCGGGAGTCCCCTACGAGCAGTACTTC	CASSDIAGVPYEQYF
medium-sized	-	TRBV4-3	TRBJ1-1	TGCGCCAGCAGCCAAGTGGGTCAAGCGAACACTGAAGCTTTCTTT	CASSQVGQANTEAFF
medium-sized	TRBD1	TRBV5-1	TRBJ1-1	TGCGCCAGCAGTGAGGGGGCTGTCACTGAAGCTTTCTTT	CASSEGAVTEAFF
few	TRBD2	TRBV6-6	TRBJ2-3	TGTGCCAGCAGTTACTTCTCCGGGACTACTGCAGATACGCAGTATTTT	CASSYFSGTTADTQYF
many	TRBD2	TRBV6-1	TRBJ2-1	TGTGCCAGCAGTGACCCTAGCGGGAGGGGTAGGGGTGAGCAGTTCTTC	CASSDPSGRGRGEQFF
-	TRBD2	TRBV9	TRBJ2-2	TGTGCCAGCAGCGTAGGGGATAGCGGGAGCGGGGAGCTGTTTTTT	CASSVGDSGSGELFF
many	-	TRBV5-4	TRBJ2-3	TGTGCCAGCAGCTTGCGTCTAGCGACAGATACGCAGTATTTT	CASSLRLATDTQYF
many	-	TRBV3-1	TRBJ1-1	TGTGCCAGCGGCCGATCCGACAGCAACACTGAAGCTTTCTTT	CASGRSDSNTEAFF
many	-	TRBV12-3/TRBV12-4	TRBJ1-6	TGTGCCAGCGAGGTGTGGGATAATTCACCCCTCCACTTT	CASEVWDNSPLHF
few	-	TRBV6-1	TRBJ2-2	TGTGCCAGCAGTACAGTCACCGGGGAGCTGTTTTTT	CASSTVTGELFF